This T cell receptor (beta chain) was sequenced in a study of cytomegalovirus exposure and HLA in healthy donors. The CDR3 spans 12 residues. The germline CDR1 and CDR2 sequences are SGHAT and FQNNGV. The V and J ends lost 3 bases and 7 bases respectively, with 9 bases between them. In the case of this clone: Its target is unknown.

Whole-study findings and limits: In a later analysis, compared with equally common non-associated chains, HLA-associated beta chains were more expanded.

Healthy bone marrow donors made up the donors. The PCR used 60 Vbeta and 13 Jbeta primers. Sequenced by immunoSEQ multiplex PCR; TCRdb stores in-frame clones only, minus some. The data contain some 160,000 clones, 79% of them seen just once; the ten biggest clones take up roughly 0.64%. The sequence was collected from a woman in her thirties or forties in good health and CMV-seronegative. The rearrangement joins TRBV11-2 to TRBJ1-1, with no clear D. The sample taken for sequencing was PBMCs. The CDR3 nucleotides are TGTGCCAGCAGCTTGGGCCGCCTTGAAGCTTTCTTT. Translated, it gives CASSLGRLEAFF.